This TCR beta chain was sequenced for a study of T cell changes during pregnancy in multiple sclerosis (dated by TCRdb to about 2019). Broadly, across the study: The study examined how the T cell repertoire changed over the course of pregnancy in women with multiple sclerosis.

CDR1 and CDR2, per the germline V gene, are SGHRS and YFSETQ. For this chain, trimming is 3 bases at the V end and 1 base at the J end, and the number of junction bases without a gene match is 8. Counted from cysteine to phenylalanine, this CDR3 has 18 amino acids. Only the CDR3 part of the read is kept: 54 bases, read in frame from the first base. Receptor amplification or capture employed the immunoSEQ multiplex PCR assay. What TCRdb holds here is the immuneACCESS table cut down to in-frame rearrangements. Part of the clones is not present; checked against another copy, under half of the missing clones reflect an unresolved V gene, and the others are unexplained. The sample table lists 45,000 or so clones, around nine tenths of them with a count of one. The ten largest clones take up 1.9% of the sample. Turning to this clone: Its specific antigen is unknown. Base qualities are not recorded, but no much larger clone differs from it by a single base.

The chain was built from TRBV5-1 and TRBJ2-1; 12 central bases correspond to TRBD2. This receptor was obtained from a female donor with multiple sclerosis, enrolled in a pregnancy study. Sequencing was performed on peripheral blood, taken in the first trimester of pregnancy. In nucleotide form, the sequence is TGCGCCAGCAGCTCATCCCTAGCGGGGGGGCCATCCTACAATGAGCAGTTCTTC. Translated, this gives CASSSSLAGGPSYNEQFF.